This T cell receptor (beta chain) was sequenced in a study of T cell clones after liver transplantation. Study summary: Tolerant meant at least one year fully off immunosuppression without liver enzymes above twice normal. Study-wide findings and caveats: These preliminary findings come from unstandardized post-transplant sampling times.

The germline V gene encodes CDR1 SGHRS and CDR2 YFSETQ. With V trimmed by 4 bases and J by 3 bases, 7 bases remained unmatched. The CDR3 is made up of 16 amino acids. A word on this clone: What it recognizes is unknown.

The protocol was immunoSEQ multiplex PCR, while the TCRdb copy is restricted to in-frame clones and leaves out a portion. The profile shows more than 95,000 clones, about nine tenths of them singletons. The TCR originated in a human patient who received a liver transplant. The T cells may come from the graft donor. V gene TRBV5-1 combines with J gene TRBJ1-4, with TRBD1 matching over 9 bases. Here the sequenced sample was CD4+ T cells from blood, taken 12 months after liver transplant. Here the CDR3 DNA reads TGCGCCAGCAGCATACAGGGGGCCGGGGCTAATGAAAAACTGTTTTTT. Protein: CASSIQGAGANEKLFF. Variable domain in full (rest from reference TRBV5-1 and TRBJ1-4): KAGVTQTPRYLIKTRGQQVTLSCSPISGHRSVSWYQQTPGQGLQFLFEYFSETQRNKGNFPGRFSGRQFSNSRSEMNVSTLELGDSALYLCASSIQGAGANEKLFFGSGTQLSVL.